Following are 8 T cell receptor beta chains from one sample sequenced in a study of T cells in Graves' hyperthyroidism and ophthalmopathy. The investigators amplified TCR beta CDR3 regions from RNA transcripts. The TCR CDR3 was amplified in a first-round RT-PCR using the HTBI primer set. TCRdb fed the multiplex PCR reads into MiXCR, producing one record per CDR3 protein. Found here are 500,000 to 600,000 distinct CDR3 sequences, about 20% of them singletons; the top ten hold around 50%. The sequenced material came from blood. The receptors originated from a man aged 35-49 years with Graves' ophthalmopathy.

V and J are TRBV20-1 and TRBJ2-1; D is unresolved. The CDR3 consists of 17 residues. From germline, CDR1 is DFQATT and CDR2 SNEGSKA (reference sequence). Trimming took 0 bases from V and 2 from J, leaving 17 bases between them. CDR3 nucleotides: TGCAGTGCTAGAGAGAGCCCCCAGCACAGACCCTACAATGAGCAGTTCTTC. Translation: CSARESPQHRPYNEQFF.

CDR3 sequence: CASRSLDGSTDTQYF. The CDR3 DNA reads as TGTGCCAGCAGGTCCCTGGACGGTAGCACAGATACGCAGTATTTT. This chain links TRBV9 with TRBJ2-3; D call uncertain. Germline V gives CDR1 SGDLS, CDR2 YYNGEE. Between the trimmed V and J ends, which lost 5 bases and 0 bases, there was a span of 13 bases. The CDR3 extends over 15 amino acids. Variable domain in full (rest from reference TRBV9 and TRBJ2-3): DSGVTQTPKHLITATGQRVTLRCSPRSGDLSVYWYQQSLDQGLQFLIQYYNGEERAKGNILERFSAQQFPDLHSELNLSSLELGDSALYFCASRSLDGSTDTQYFGPGTRLTVL.

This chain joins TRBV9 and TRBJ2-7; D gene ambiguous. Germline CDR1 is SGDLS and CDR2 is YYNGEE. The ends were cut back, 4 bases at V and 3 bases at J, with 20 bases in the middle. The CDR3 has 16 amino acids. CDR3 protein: CASSTNPTVTLYEQYF. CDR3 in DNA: TGTGCCAGCAGCACTAACCCGACGGTTACCCTCTACGAGCAGTACTTC.

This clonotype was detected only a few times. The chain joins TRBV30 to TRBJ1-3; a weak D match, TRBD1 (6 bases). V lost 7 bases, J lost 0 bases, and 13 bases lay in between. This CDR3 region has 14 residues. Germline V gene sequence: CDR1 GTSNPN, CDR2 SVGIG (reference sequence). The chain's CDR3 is CAFTQGNSGNTIYF. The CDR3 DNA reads TGTGCCTTTACACAGGGAAACTCTGGAAACACCATATATTTT.

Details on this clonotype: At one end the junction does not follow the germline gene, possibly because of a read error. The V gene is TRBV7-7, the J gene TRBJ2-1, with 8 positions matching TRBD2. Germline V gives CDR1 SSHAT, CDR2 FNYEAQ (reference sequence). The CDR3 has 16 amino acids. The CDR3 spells CASSLDSGVSYNEQFF. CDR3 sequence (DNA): TGTGCTAGCAGCTTAGATAGCGGGGTTTCCTACAATGAGCAGTTCTTC.

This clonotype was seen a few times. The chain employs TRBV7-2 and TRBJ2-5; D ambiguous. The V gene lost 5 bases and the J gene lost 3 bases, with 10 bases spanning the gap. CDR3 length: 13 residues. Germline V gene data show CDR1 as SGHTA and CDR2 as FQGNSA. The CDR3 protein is CASSAGLKETQYF. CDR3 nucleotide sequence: TGTGCCAGCAGCGCAGGCCTCAAAGAGACCCAGTACTTC.

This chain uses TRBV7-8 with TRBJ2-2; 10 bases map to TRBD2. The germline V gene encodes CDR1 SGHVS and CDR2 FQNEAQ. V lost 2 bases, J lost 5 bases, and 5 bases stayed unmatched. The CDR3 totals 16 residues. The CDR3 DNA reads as TGTGCCAGCAGCTTAACTAGCGGGGAAGTGACCGGGGAGCTGTTTTTT. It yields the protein CASSLTSGEVTGELFF.

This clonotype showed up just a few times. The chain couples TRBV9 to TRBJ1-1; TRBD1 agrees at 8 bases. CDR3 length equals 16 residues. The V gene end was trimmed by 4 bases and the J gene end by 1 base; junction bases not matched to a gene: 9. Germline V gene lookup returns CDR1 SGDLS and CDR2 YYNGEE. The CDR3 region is CASSFGQGAPNTEAFF. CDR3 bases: TGTGCCAGCAGCTTCGGGCAGGGGGCGCCGAACACTGAAGCTTTCTTT.